This TCR beta chain was documented in a study of T cell responses to AZD1222 COVID-19 vaccine. Concerning this clone itself: Its antigen is as yet unknown.

Repertoires were generated with immunoSEQ multiplex PCR, while TCRdb's copy carries only in-frame clones and drops some. The sample contains around 110,000 clones, less than 90% of which appear only once. Findings of the study overall: White British ancestry dominated among donors, who included more females, and clonal diversity was possibly underestimated. Repertoire sampling occurred only after the peak T cell response.

The receptor was isolated from an adult in good health. The sample in question was peripheral blood, obtained on day 0 of AZD1222 vaccination.

CDR3 region: CATGGGTGSNQPQHF. The CDR3 DNA reads as TGTGCCACAGGGGGGGGCACAGGGAGCAATCAGCCCCAGCATTTT. This sequence joins TRBV15 and TRBJ1-5; the D gene is possibly TRBD1 (6 bases). This CDR3 spans 15 amino acids. Germline loops: CDR1 LNHNV, CDR2 YYDKDF (reference sequence). The V gene lost 9 bases and the J gene lost 1 base, with 16 bases spanning the gap.